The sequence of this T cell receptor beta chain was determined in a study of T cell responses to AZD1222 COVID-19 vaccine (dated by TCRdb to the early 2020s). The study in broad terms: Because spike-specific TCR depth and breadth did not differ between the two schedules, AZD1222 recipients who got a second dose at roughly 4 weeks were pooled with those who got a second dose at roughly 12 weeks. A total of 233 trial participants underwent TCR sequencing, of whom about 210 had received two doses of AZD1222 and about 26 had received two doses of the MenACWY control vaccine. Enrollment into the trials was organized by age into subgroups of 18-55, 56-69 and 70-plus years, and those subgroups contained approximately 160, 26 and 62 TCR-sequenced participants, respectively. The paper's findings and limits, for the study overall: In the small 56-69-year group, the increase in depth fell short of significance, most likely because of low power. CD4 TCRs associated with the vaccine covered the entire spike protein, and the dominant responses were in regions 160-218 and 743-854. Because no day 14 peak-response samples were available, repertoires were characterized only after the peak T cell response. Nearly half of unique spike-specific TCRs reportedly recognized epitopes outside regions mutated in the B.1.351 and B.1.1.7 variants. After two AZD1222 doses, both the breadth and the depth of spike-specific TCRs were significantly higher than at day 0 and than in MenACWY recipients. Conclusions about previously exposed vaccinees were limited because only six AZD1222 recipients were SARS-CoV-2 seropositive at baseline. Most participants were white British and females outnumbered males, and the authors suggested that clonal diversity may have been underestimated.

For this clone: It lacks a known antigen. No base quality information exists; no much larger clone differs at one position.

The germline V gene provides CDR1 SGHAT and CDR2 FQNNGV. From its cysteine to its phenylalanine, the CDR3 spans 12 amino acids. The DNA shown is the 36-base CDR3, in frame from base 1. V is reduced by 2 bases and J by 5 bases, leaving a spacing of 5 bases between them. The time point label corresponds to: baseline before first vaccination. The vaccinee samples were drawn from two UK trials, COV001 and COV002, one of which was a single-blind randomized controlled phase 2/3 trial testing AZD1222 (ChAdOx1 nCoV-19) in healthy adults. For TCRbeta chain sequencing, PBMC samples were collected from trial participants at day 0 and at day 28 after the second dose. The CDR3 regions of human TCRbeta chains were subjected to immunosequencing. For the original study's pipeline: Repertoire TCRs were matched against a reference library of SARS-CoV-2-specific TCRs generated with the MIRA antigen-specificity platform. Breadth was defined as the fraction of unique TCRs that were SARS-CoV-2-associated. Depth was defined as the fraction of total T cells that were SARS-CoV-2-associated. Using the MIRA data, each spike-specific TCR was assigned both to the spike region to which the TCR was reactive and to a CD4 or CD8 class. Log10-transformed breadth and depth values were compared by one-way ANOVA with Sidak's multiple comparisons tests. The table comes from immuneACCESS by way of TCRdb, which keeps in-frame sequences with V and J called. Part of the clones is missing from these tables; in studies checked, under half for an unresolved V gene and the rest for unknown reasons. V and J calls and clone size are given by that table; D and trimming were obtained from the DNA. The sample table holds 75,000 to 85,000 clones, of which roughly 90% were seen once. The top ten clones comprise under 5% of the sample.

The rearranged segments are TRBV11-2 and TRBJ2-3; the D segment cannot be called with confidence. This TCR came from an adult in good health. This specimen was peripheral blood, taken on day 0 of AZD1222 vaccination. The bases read TGTGCCAGCAGCTTATCCGAAGATACGCAGTATTTT. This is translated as CASSLSEDTQYF.